The entry below gives a single TCR beta chain sequence along with its context. The assay was immunoSEQ multiplex PCR, and TCRdb's table has in-frame clones only and misses some. The sample has about 270,000 clones, approximately 90% seen once. The data are from a study of blood T cell repertoires in COVID-19. Study-wide context: Donors in the United States, Italy and Spain gave samples during acute or convalescent COVID-19.

Trimming took 4 bases from V and 4 from J; bases not matched to a gene: 8. Germline V gene sequence: CDR1 MNHEY, CDR2 SVGEGT. This CDR3 region has 17 residues. The V and J genes are TRBV6-2 or TRBV6-3 and TRBJ2-3; 13 bases are shared with TRBD2. This TCR was sampled from a man in his forties who had been exposed to COVID-19. What was sequenced was PBMCs or T cells enriched from blood (not recorded which). CDR3 nucleotide sequence: TGTGCCAGCAGTTCATGGACTAGCGGGAGCGGCTCAGATACGCAGTATTTT. Residues: CASSSWTSGSGSDTQYF.